A selection of T cell receptor beta chains follows, all from one sample in a study of CD8 T cells in ankylosing spondylitis. Each CDR3 protein is one row after TCRdb ran MiXCR on the 5' RACE reads. The table includes 400,000 to 450,000 distinct CDR3 sequences, 17% detected once. The sequenced sample was blood, either unsorted or a sorted T cell fraction (not recorded which). The receptors were sampled from a male donor with ankylosing spondylitis. Each CDR3 is given with its conserved first and last residue. D genes are given only for firm matches. The size field is filled for only some rows; it gives once, few, many or a size class.

j_call d_call v_call clone_size cdr3_aa cdr3_nt
TRBJ2-2 NA TRBV7-6 NA CASSLGQTMNTGELFF TGTGCCAGCAGCTTAGGACAGACAATGAACACCGGGGAGCTGTTTTTT
TRBJ2-5 TRBD1 TRBV6-2/TRBV6-3 NA CASSLTGYRETQYF TGTGCCAGCAGCCTGACAGGGTATCGGGAGACCCAGTACTTC
TRBJ2-1 NA TRBV12-3/TRBV12-4 NA CASSLRGQYNEQFF TGTGCCAGCAGTCTCCGTGGACAGTACAATGAGCAGTTCTTC
TRBJ2-1 NA TRBV7-3 NA CASSLSPSASSYNEQFF TGTGCCAGCAGCTTATCCCCTAGCGCAAGCTCCTACAATGAGCAGTTCTTC
TRBJ1-4 TRBD1 TRBV7-8 NA CASSLLTGNNEKLFF TGTGCCAGCAGCTTGTTGACAGGGAATAATGAAAAACTGTTTTTT
TRBJ2-3 NA TRBV5-1 once CASSRPGKGTDTQYF TGCGCCAGCAGCCGACCGGGAAAGGGGACAGATACGCAGTATTTT
TRBJ1-1 NA TRBV7-9 NA CASSPSTDEAFF TGTGCCAGCAGTCCCAGCACAGATGAAGCTTTCTTT
TRBJ1-2 NA TRBV3-1 NA CASSSQLNYGYTF TGTGCCAGCAGCTCACAGCTTAACTATGGCTACACCTTC
TRBJ1-5 NA TRBV10-3 NA CAISDIGGPQHF TGTGCCATCAGTGATATTGGGGGGCCCCAGCATTTT
TRBJ1-1 TRBD1 TRBV7-9 NA CASSPTGGRPEAFF TGTGCCAGCAGCCCGACAGGGGGTAGGCCTGAAGCTTTCTTT